This record looks at one TCR beta chain sequence and its context. The antigen it binds to is not known. It has no much larger one-base neighbor in the sample; base qualities were not kept. This record comes from a study of beta chain features in type 1 diabetes listed by TCRdb under 2018. In terms of the full investigation: Mean age, gender distribution, total cell number and subset yield were not different between patients and healthy donors. A total of around 110,000,000 sorted cells were examined across all samples, and RNA yield correlated strongly with the number of cells per subset. Regulatory and stem cell-like memory subsets were isolated from only 8 patients and roughly 8 healthy donors, whereas naive and central memory subsets came from all 30 or so donors. The study compared TCRB repertoires of sorted circulating CD4+ T cell subsets between recently diagnosed type 1 diabetes patients and matched healthy donors. Overall study outcomes, separate from this receptor: Because cDNA rather than genomic DNA was sequenced, highly expressing activated cells could have been over-represented, although no difference in activation and CD3 levels was found between groups. Naive, central memory and regulatory TCRB repertoires appeared to be more alike among patients than among healthy donors. Patients with type 1 diabetes made fewer insertions and deleted more nucleotides at VDJ recombination sites, implying thymic rearrangement abnormalities. A moderate but significant shortening of TCRB CDR3 length was observed in type 1 diabetes patients in all four CD4+ subsets. HLA sub-analyses involved small numbers of individuals, so any influence of HLA type on TCRB rearrangement remained unresolved. Shorter templates might have been favored by PCR, but patient and control samples were amplified and corrected together, so both groups would have been affected equally by any skew.

All of the isolated RNA was reverse transcribed with the High Capacity cDNA Reverse Transcription Kit, so expressed TCRB transcripts were sequenced. Deep immunoSEQ sequencing was applied to naive, central memory and regulatory T cell samples, giving an average of about 3.7 million total reads per sample. Sorted cells were lysed in RLT buffer and RNA was extracted with DNase-treated RNeasy Micro or Mini kits, depending on cell number. To prevent cross-contamination, each cell subset was processed individually, whereas patient and healthy donor samples were processed jointly. TCRB sequences were amplified from cDNA with the immunoSEQ multiplex PCR, producing 87-bp fragments spanning the CDR3 region. Sequencing of the amplicons was done on the Illumina HiSeq platform. In the source study's methods: PCR bias was corrected computationally using synthetic template baselines, and reads within Hamming distance 2 were collapsed, with unmergeable singletons discarded. Reads were aligned against IMGT to assign V, D and J genes, CDR3 length and insertions or deletions at six rearrangement sites. Within each subset, clonotype counts were normalized to the number of sorted cells before true diversity and Gini coefficients were calculated with the tcR R package. The overlap coefficient, calculated on TCRB nucleotide sequences, was used to quantify repertoire sharing. Here the immuneACCESS table is served through TCRdb, limited to in-frame sequences with V and J called. Missing clones are a known gap in these copies; in checked studies unresolved V genes cover under half, and the rest lacks a known reason. The DNA was the basis for D and trimming; V, J and clone size are from that table. The sample table records over 100,000 clones; over 15% of these occur just once. The biggest ten clones account for approximately 2.3% of the sample.

The germline V gene encodes CDR1 SGHKS and CDR2 YYEKEE (reference sequence). V is shortened by 0 bases, J by 7 bases, and the region joining them spans 4 bases. From its cysteine to its phenylalanine, the CDR3 spans 11 amino acids. Only the CDR3 DNA is retained, 33 bases long and in frame from the first base. A single peripheral blood draw of approximately 100 mL on average was collected from each donor into heparinised tubes. A BD FACSAria II and a panel including CD45RO, CCR7, CD25, CD127, CD95 and CD27 were used to sort naive, central memory, regulatory and stem cell-like memory CD4+ T cells. Every sorted population had a purity above 95%. Right away, PBMCs were isolated by Lymphoprep density gradient centrifugation and were stained directly, with no culture step. So that batch effects would be minimized, each experiment stained and sorted samples in pairs, pairing one healthy donor with one patient.

This clonotype originated in a man aged 25 to 45 with type 1 diabetes. The receptor chain draws on TRBV5-5 and TRBJ1-1; the D gene lacks a confident call. Sequencing was carried out using central memory CD4+ T cells from blood. The CDR3 region has the sequence CASSLDIEAFF. The base sequence is TGTGCCAGCAGCTTGGATATTGAAGCTTTCTTT.